One sample yielded the 19 T cell receptor beta chains listed below, sequenced in a study of technical replicates of blood from several donors. The repertoire was sequenced with immunoSEQ multiplex PCR; TCRdb's copy has only in-frame clones and lacks some. Seen here are about 12,000 clones, 65% to 90% observed once, and the top ten hold about an eighth. The sample comprised PBMCs. These receptors all come from a human donor in good health.

The V gene is TRBV27, the J gene TRBJ1-2; D might be TRBD1 (5 bases). The CDR3 has 13 amino acids. V was pared by 2 bases and J by 6 bases, with 10 bases between. Germline V gene data show CDR1 as MNHEY and CDR2 as SMNVEV (reference sequence). CDR3 residues: CASSLVGGDGYTF. CDR3 nucleotide sequence: TGTGCCAGCAGTTTAGTGGGAGGGGATGGCTACACCTTC.

This clone was found once. The rearrangement links TRBV5-5 to TRBJ1-1; tentative D call: TRBD1 (5 bases). Looked up from germline, CDR1 is SGHKS and CDR2 is YYEKEE (reference sequence). The CDR3 is made up of 13 amino acids. Trimming left V 2 bases short and J 3 bases short, with 8 bases between. CDR3 DNA sequence: TGTGCCAGCAGCTTTCTAGGGGACACTGAAGCTTTCTTT. Protein sequence: CASSFLGDTEAFF.

This clone was picked up a small number of times. The chain uses TRBV19 and TRBJ1-4, with no clear D. This CDR3 spans 15 amino acids. The V and J ends lost 2 bases and 2 bases respectively, with 9 bases between them. Germline CDR1 reads LNHDA; CDR2 reads SQIVND (reference sequence). The CDR3: CASSIQARTNEKLFF. The CDR3 coding sequence is TGTGCCAGTAGTATACAGGCTCGCACTAATGAAAAACTGTTTTTT.

This sequence joins TRBV5-1 and TRBJ2-2; D perhaps matches TRBD2 (5 bases). Deletions cut 3 bases from V and 5 bases from J, with 14 bases between. This CDR3 contains 15 residues. Per the germline V gene, CDR1 is SGHRS and CDR2 is YFSETQ. The CDR3 bases are TGCGCCAGCAGCTGGGGAGAGGCACGAACCGGGGAGCTGTTTTTT. Translated: CASSWGEARTGELFF. Full variable domain (missing parts from reference TRBV5-1 and TRBJ2-2): KAGVTQTPRYLIKTRGQQVTLSCSPISGHRSVSWYQQTPGQGLQFLFEYFSETQRNKGNFPGRFSGRQFSNSRSEMNVSTLELGDSALYLCASSWGEARTGELFFGEGSRLTVL.

The chain employs TRBV28 and TRBJ2-7; 8 bases map to TRBD2. CDR1 is MDHEN and CDR2 is SYDVKM in the germline V gene. The CDR3 has 16 amino acids. The trim removed 5 bases at V and 4 bases at J, leaving 13 bases unmatched. CDR3 nucleotides: TGTGCCAGCAGTGGGTGGAGAGCGGGAGTTATGTACGAGCAGTACTTC. Its translation is CASSGWRAGVMYEQYF.

This clone has only a few counts. The rearrangement joins TRBV28 to TRBJ1-1, with unresolved D. Trimming removed 7 bases at V and 5 bases at J, with 11 bases between. The CDR3 runs 12 residues. CDR1 is MDHEN, CDR2 SYDVKM, per germline. CDR3 region: CASKAGVTEAFF. The CDR3 coding sequence is TGTGCCAGCAAAGCGGGTGTTACTGAAGCTTTCTTT.

The chain links TRBV5-6 to TRBJ2-5; TRBD2 agrees at 9 bases. CDR1 is SGHDT, CDR2 YYEEEE, per germline. The CDR3 sequence is 16 residues long. After removal of 1 base from V and 4 bases from J, the junction contained 8 bases not matched to a gene. The chain's CDR3 is CASSLRGGRAAETQYF. In DNA form, the CDR3 reads TGTGCCAGCAGCTTGAGGGGCGGGAGGGCCGCAGAGACCCAGTACTTC.

The chain is built from TRBV2 and TRBJ2-3; possible D gene TRBD2, 6 bases. This CDR3 is 15 amino acids long. V was trimmed by 8 bases and J by 0 bases, leaving 15 bases between them. Germline CDR1 SNHLY, CDR2 FYNNEI. The CDR3 region has the DNA TGTGCCAGCGGCCTTAGCGGAGCTAGCACAGATACGCAGTATTTT. It codes for CASGLSGASTDTQYF.

The genes are TRBV5-1 and TRBJ2-2, with TRBD2 matching over 11 bases. This CDR3 spans 15 amino acids. The germline CDR1 and CDR2 sequences are SGHRS and YFSETQ. The trim removed 2 bases at V and 6 bases at J, leaving 3 bases unmatched. This CDR3 reads CASSLLAGAAGELFF. CDR3 nucleotide sequence: TGCGCCAGCAGCTTACTAGCGGGAGCTGCCGGGGAGCTGTTTTTT.

The V and J genes are TRBV5-1 and TRBJ2-7; 11 positions match TRBD2. The V segment lost 4 bases and the J segment 3 bases; nucleotides outside the gene matches: 6. This CDR3 is 15 amino acids long. In germline, CDR1 is SGHRS, CDR2 YFSETQ. The CDR3 here is CASSASSGRNYEQYF. As DNA, the CDR3 is TGCGCCAGCAGCGCATCTAGCGGGAGGAACTACGAGCAGTACTTC.

The chain employs TRBV9 and TRBJ2-3, with 11 bases aligning to TRBD2. The CDR3 runs to 15 residues. Germline values: CDR1 SGDLS, CDR2 YYNGEE. V gave up 3 bases and J gave up 0 bases; unmatched junction bases: 0. As DNA, the CDR3 is TGTGCCAGCAGCGGGACTAGCGGGAGCACAGATACGCAGTATTTT. Translated, it gives CASSGTSGSTDTQYF. The whole variable domain, remainder taken from reference TRBV9 and TRBJ2-3, is DSGVTQTPKHLITATGQRVTLRCSPRSGDLSVYWYQQSLDQGLQFLIQYYNGEERAKGNILERFSAQQFPDLHSELNLSSLELGDSALYFCASSGTSGSTDTQYFGPGTRLTVL.

This clone was seen just once. V and J are TRBV5-1 and TRBJ1-2, with D unresolved. V lost 0 bases and J lost 7, with 19 bases in between. This CDR3 has 16 amino acids. CDR1 is SGHRS and CDR2 is YFSETQ in the germline V gene. The CDR3 spells CASSLGADHRAGGYTF. The CDR3 DNA follows: TGCGCCAGCAGCTTGGGGGCCGACCACCGTGCTGGTGGCTACACCTTC. The variable domain in full, with the rest retrieved from reference TRBV5-1 and TRBJ1-2, is KAGVTQTPRYLIKTRGQQVTLSCSPISGHRSVSWYQQTPGQGLQFLFEYFSETQRNKGNFPGRFSGRQFSNSRSEMNVSTLELGDSALYLCASSLGADHRAGGYTFGSGTRLTVV.

The V call is TRBV18, the J call TRBJ1-5, with D perhaps TRBD1 (5 bases). This CDR3 is built from 16 residues. V gave up 0 bases and J gave up 0 bases, with 9 bases separating them. CDR1 is KGHSH and CDR2 is LQKENI in the germline V gene. DNA for the CDR3: TGTGCCAGCTCACCACCGCAGGGAGGTAGCAATCAGCCCCAGCATTTT. Protein product: CASSPPQGGSNQPQHF. Full variable domain (remainder filled in from reference TRBV18 and TRBJ1-5): NAGVMQNPRHLVRRRGQEARLRCSPMKGHSHVYWYRQLPEEGLKFMVYLQKENIIDESGMPKERFSAEFPKEGPSILRIQQVVRGDSAAYFCASSPPQGGSNQPQHFGDGTRLSIL.

This clone was seen more than once but under ten times. DNA of the CDR3: TGTGCCAGCTCACTAATGACTAGCGGGGAATATAACACCGGGGAGCTGTTTTTT. This codes for CASSLMTSGEYNTGELFF. The rearrangement uses TRBV18 and TRBJ2-2; 11 bases agree with TRBD2. CDR1 and CDR2 (germline): KGHSH, LQKENI. After removal of 4 bases from V and 2 bases from J, the junction contained 9 bases not matched to a gene. This CDR3 contains 18 residues.

The count of this clone is one. This chain links TRBV7-9 with TRBJ2-1; D gene unclear. Germline V gives CDR1 SEHNR, CDR2 FQNEAQ (reference sequence). CDR3 size: 15 residues. Trimming shortened V by 4 bases and J by 2 bases, and 12 bases separated the two germline ends. CDR3 amino acids: CASSSPVAPYNEQFF. The CDR3 bases are TGTGCCAGCAGCTCACCAGTGGCACCCTACAATGAGCAGTTCTTC.

CDR3: CASSDSTGGSGANVLTF. The CDR3 DNA is TGTGCCAGCAGTGACTCGACAGGGGGCTCTGGGGCCAACGTCCTGACTTTC. The V call is TRBV6-4, the J call TRBJ2-6, with 9 bases matching TRBD1. The length of the CDR3 is 17 residues. Germline V CDR1 and CDR2: MRHNA, SNTAGT. V trimming: 0 bases; J trimming: 0 bases; junction bases outside the gene matches: 0.

The CDR3 is CASARAANTGELFF. For the CDR3, the DNA is TGTGCCAGTGCGAGGGCGGCGAACACCGGGGAGCTGTTTTTT. The chain joins TRBV2 to TRBJ2-2, with D perhaps TRBD2 (5 bases). V was clipped by 9 bases and J by 0 bases, with 11 bases between them. This CDR3 is 14 amino acids long. Germline CDR1 is SNHLY and CDR2 is FYNNEI.

DNA for the CDR3: TGTGCCAGCAGCCGGACTAGCGGGAATCAAGAGACCCAGTACTTC. Translated: CASSRTSGNQETQYF. This chain joins TRBV5-6 and TRBJ2-5; 12 positions agree with TRBD2. There are 15 residues in the CDR3. Germline CDR1 is SGHDT and CDR2 is YYEEEE. J was trimmed by 2 bases and V by 4 bases; bases with no gene match: 3.

The chain employs TRBV6-6 and TRBJ2-5; D perhaps matches TRBD1 (5 bases). The CDR3 is 14 amino acids. Trimming left V 6 bases short and J 1 base short, with 12 bases between. Germline V gene lookup returns CDR1 MNHNY and CDR2 SVGAGI (reference sequence). The CDR3 is CASSASTVQETQYF. Written as DNA, the CDR3 is TGTGCCAGCAGCGCGTCGACAGTCCAAGAGACCCAGTACTTC.